This entry describes one T cell receptor beta chain. Its specificity is unknown. The V end was cut by 3 bases, the J end by 1 base, with 9 bases between. CDR1 and CDR2 (germline): LNHDA, SQIVND (reference sequence). This CDR3 contains 15 residues. This sample was taken from a study of OX40 agonist ivuxolimab in advanced cancers. Across the whole study: A history of anti-PD-1, anti-PD-L1 or anti-CTLA-4 therapy was acceptable, and roughly 40% had some. Study-wide findings and caveats: By week 6 at 0.1 to 3.0 mg/kg, blood CD4+ and CD8+ T cells had expanded clonally.

At cycle 4 day 1, cycle 7 day 1, and baseline, blood was sampled. Clones were sequenced by immunoSEQ multiplex PCR, and TCRdb holds only the in-frame ones, with some missing. The sample has just under 75,000 clones; approximately 90% are singletons. The material sequenced was CD4+ or CD8+ T cells sorted from blood, taken in a trial of the OX40 agonist ivuxolimab. J is TRBJ2-2 and V is TRBV19, with D perhaps matching TRBD1 or TRBD2 (5 bases each). The source of this sequence is an adult with an advanced solid tumor such as melanoma, head and neck, liver or kidney cancer. CDR3 sequence reads: CASSIEGLNTGELFF. In DNA, the CDR3 is TGTGCCAGTAGTATCGAGGGGCTGAACACCGGGGAGCTGTTTTTT.